A single sample gave rise to the 5 T cell receptor beta chains below, sequenced in a study of shared clonotypes between healthy human individuals. The assay was immunoSEQ multiplex PCR, and TCRdb's table has in-frame clones only and misses some. The repertoire has a few million clones, approximately 92% of them found once; the top ten carry more than 0.12%. The specimen sequenced was naive CD4+ T cells sorted from blood. Subset meaning: CD45RA+ positively selected. These receptors came from a man aged 18 to 35 in good health.

For the CDR3, the DNA is TGTGCCAGCAGCGGCGGCGGCGAAGAGACCCAGTACTTC. Its protein is CASSGGGEETQYF. This chain uses TRBV5-5 with TRBJ2-5; D is uncertain. Germline lookup yields CDR1 SGHKS and CDR2 YYEKEE (reference sequence). V lost 4 bases to trimming and J lost 3 bases, with 10 bases between them. This CDR3 comprises 13 residues.

As DNA, the CDR3 is TGCGCCAGCAGCTTGGGGGGACAGGGAAGGTCCTACGAGCAGTACTTC. It encodes CASSLGGQGRSYEQYF. The chain has TRBV5-1 and TRBJ2-7, with TRBD1 matching 9 bases. The CDR3 is made up of 16 amino acids. Germline V gene data show CDR1 as SGHRS and CDR2 as YFSETQ. Trimming at V came to 0 bases and at J to 1 base, leaving 5 bases not matched to a gene.

The chain employs TRBV10-3 and TRBJ2-1; no clear D gene. The V end was cut by 4 bases, the J end by 5 bases, with 12 bases between. Per germline, CDR1 ENHRY and CDR2 SYGVKD. The CDR3 loop spans 14 amino acids. The CDR3 bases are TGTGCCATCAGTGTCGGCCCCGGCGACAATGAGCAGTTCTTC. It is translated as CAISVGPGDNEQFF.

The J gene is TRBJ2-6, the V gene TRBV5-1; the D gene could be TRBD1 or TRBD2 (6 bases each). Germline values: CDR1 SGHRS, CDR2 YFSETQ. With 2 bases removed from V and 2 bases from J, the gap between germline ends came to 11 bases. The CDR3 totals 16 residues. The CDR3 DNA is TGCGCCAGCAGCTTCTCCGGGGGCCCTGGGGCCAACGTCCTGACTTTC. Its protein is CASSFSGGPGANVLTF.

This chain connects TRBV30 to TRBJ1-2; 9 nucleotides line up with TRBD1. The CDR3 extends over 15 amino acids. Germline V lookup: CDR1 GTSNPN, CDR2 SVGIG (reference sequence). The V and J ends lost 3 bases and 3 bases, in that order; junction bases with no gene match: 8. The CDR3 DNA follows: TGTGCCTGGAGCCCTCGGGGACAGGGTTACTATGGCTACACCTTC. It yields the protein CAWSPRGQGYYGYTF.